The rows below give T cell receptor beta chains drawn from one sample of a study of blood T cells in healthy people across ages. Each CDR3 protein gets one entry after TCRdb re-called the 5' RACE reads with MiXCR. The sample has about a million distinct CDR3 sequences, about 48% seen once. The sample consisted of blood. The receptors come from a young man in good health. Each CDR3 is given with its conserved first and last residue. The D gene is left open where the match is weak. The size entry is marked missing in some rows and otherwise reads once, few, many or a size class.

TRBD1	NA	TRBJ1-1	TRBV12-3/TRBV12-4	CASSRNRQGYTEAFF	TGTGCCAGCAGCCGCAACAGACAGGGGTACACTGAAGCTTTCTTT
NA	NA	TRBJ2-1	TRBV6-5	CASSERGNAYNEQFF	TGTGCCAGCAGCGAACGGGGAAATGCCTACAATGAGCAGTTCTTC
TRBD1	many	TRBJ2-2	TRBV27	CASSFIGTAPGELFF	TGTGCCAGCAGTTTTATTGGGACAGCCCCCGGGGAGCTGTTTTTT
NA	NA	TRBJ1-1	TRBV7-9	CASSPVGAPEAFF	TGTGCCAGCAGTCCGGTGGGGGCCCCTGAAGCTTTCTTT
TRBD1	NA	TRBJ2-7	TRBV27	CASRIGQGVYEQYF	TGTGCCAGCAGAATCGGACAGGGAGTGTACGAGCAGTACTTC
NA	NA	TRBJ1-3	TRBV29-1	CSVGRDHLSGNTIYF	TGCAGCGTGGGCCGGGATCATCTCTCTGGAAACACCATATATTTT
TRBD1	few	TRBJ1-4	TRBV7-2	CASSPGGTGEKLFF	TGTGCCAGCAGCCCAGGGGGGACAGGGGAAAAACTGTTTTTT
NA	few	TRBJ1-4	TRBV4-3	CASSNTASTNEKLFF	TGCGCCAGCAGCAACACAGCTTCAACTAATGAAAAACTGTTTTTT
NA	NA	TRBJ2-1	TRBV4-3	CASSQVIQGGGQFF	TGCGCCAGCAGCCAAGTAATACAGGGAGGTGGGCAGTTCTTC
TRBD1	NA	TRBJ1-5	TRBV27	CASSYLDRRSGNQPQHF	TGTGCCAGCAGTTATCTGGACAGGAGGTCTGGCAATCAGCCCCAGCATTTT
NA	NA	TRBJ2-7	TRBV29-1	CSVVDGTEQYF	TGCAGCGTTGTGGATGGGACCGAGCAGTACTTC
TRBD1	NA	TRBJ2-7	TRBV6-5	CASRRGQGAIPNEQYF	TGTGCCAGCAGACGAGGACAGGGGGCGATCCCGAACGAGCAGTACTTC
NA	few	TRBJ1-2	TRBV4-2	CASSQVSQTTYGYTF	TGTGCCAGCAGCCAAGTATCTCAGACGACCTATGGCTACACCTTC
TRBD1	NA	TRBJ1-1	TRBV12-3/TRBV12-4	CASSPSDRGITEAFF	TGTGCCAGCAGTCCCTCAGACAGGGGGATCACTGAAGCTTTCTTT
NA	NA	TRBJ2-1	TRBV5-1	CASSLEQRASYNEQFF	TGCGCCAGCAGCTTGGAACAGAGGGCAAGCTACAATGAGCAGTTCTTC
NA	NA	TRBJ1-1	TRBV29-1	CSVWRPGDTEAFF	TGCAGCGTCTGGCGCCCAGGGGACACTGAAGCTTTCTTT
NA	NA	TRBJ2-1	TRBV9	CASSVAPGATNEQFF	TGTGCCAGCAGCGTAGCCCCGGGGGCCACCAATGAGCAGTTCTTC
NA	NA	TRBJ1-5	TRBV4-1	CASSQTGIGSNQPQHF	TGCGCCAGCAGCCAAACAGGGATTGGTAGCAATCAGCCCCAGCATTTT
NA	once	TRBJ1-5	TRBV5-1	CASSLSPGGPDQPQHF	TGCGCCAGCAGCTTGAGCCCAGGAGGGCCTGATCAGCCCCAGCATTTT
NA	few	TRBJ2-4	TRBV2	CATGLAKNIQYF	TGTGCCACGGGGCTAGCCAAAAACATTCAGTACTTC
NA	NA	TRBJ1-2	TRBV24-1	CATSAPRDTGTGYTF	TGTGCCACCAGTGCCCCCCGGGACACGGGAACTGGCTACACCTTC
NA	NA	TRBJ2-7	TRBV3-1	CASSQDLTPSYEQYF	TGTGCCAGCAGCCAAGATCTAACACCTTCCTACGAGCAGTACTTC
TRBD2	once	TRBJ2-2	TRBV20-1	CSAGGHSGGYTGELFF	TGCAGTGCTGGGGGCCATAGCGGGGGGTACACCGGGGAGCTGTTTTTT
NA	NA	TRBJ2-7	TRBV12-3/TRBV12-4	CASSLSAGGASYEQYF	TGTGCCAGCTCTTTGTCGGCGGGCGGAGCTTCCTACGAGCAGTACTTC
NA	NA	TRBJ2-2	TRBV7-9	CASSLLRGLISGELFF	TGTGCCAGCAGCTTACTCAGGGGTCTCATCTCCGGGGAGCTGTTTTTT
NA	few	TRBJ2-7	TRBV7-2	CASSLVQGISEQYF	TGTGCCAGCAGCTTAGTCCAGGGGATTAGCGAGCAGTACTTC
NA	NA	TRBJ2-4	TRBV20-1	CSIPAKTIQYF	TGCAGTATCCCAGCCAAAACCATTCAGTACTTC
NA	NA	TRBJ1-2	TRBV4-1	CASSQVGNGNYGYTF	TGCGCCAGCAGCCAAGTAGGCAACGGAAACTATGGCTACACCTTC
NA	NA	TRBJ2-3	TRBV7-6	CASSPRTNGADTQYF	TGTGCCAGCAGCCCAAGGACTAACGGGGCGGATACGCAGTATTTT
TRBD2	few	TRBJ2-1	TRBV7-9	CASSLAVARGAWGNEQFF	TGTGCCAGCAGCTTAGCGGTCGCGCGGGGGGCCTGGGGAAATGAGCAGTTCTTC
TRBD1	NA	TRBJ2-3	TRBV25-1	CASSVQGAGIDTQYF	TGTGCCAGCAGTGTGCAGGGGGCGGGCATAGATACGCAGTATTTT
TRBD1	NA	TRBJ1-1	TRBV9	CASSGLGQPNTEAFF	TGTGCCAGCAGCGGATTGGGACAGCCGAACACTGAAGCTTTCTTT
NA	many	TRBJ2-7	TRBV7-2	CASSLGSSSYEQYF	TGTGCCAGCAGCTTAGGGTCTAGCAGCTACGAGCAGTACTTC
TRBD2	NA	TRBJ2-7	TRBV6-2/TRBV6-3	CAIQGTIGHEQYF	TGTGCCATCCAAGGGACTATAGGCCACGAGCAGTACTTC
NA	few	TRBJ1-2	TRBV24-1	CATSETGSNYGYTF	TGTGCCACCAGTGAAACGGGGTCTAACTATGGCTACACCTTC
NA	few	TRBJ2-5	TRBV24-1	CATRYQETQYF	TGTGCCACCAGATACCAAGAGACCCAGTACTTC
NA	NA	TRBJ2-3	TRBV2	CASSEGPLPQDTQYF	TGTGCCAGCAGTGAAGGCCCTCTCCCTCAAGATACGCAGTATTTT
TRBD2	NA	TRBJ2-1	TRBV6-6	CASTLGTSGGNEQFF	TGTGCCAGCACCCTCGGGACTAGCGGGGGTAACGAGCAGTTCTTC
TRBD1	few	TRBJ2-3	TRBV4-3	CASSQPTGGTTDTQYF	TGCGCCAGCAGCCAGCCTACAGGGGGAACAACAGATACGCAGTATTTT
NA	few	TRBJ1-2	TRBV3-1	CASSPGHSNYGYTF	TGTGCCAGCAGCCCGGGACATTCAAACTATGGCTACACCTTC
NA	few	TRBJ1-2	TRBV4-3	CASSQDMEGSNYGYTF	TGCGCCAGCAGCCAAGATATGGAGGGATCTAACTATGGCTACACCTTC